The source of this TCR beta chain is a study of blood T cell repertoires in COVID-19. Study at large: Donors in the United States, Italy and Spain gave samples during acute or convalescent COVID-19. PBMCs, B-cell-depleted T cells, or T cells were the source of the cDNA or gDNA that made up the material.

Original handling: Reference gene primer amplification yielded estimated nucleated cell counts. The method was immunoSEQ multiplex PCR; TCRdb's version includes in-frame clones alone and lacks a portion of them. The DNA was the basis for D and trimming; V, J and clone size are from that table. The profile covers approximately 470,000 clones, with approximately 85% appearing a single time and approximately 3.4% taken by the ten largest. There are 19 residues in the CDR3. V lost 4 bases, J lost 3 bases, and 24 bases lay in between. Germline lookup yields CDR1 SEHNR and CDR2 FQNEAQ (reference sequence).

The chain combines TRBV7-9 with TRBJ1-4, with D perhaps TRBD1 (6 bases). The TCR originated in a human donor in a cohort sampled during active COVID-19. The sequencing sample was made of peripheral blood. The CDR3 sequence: CASSWTWGGGVDANEKLFF. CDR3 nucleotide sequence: TGTGCCAGCAGCTGGACCTGGGGAGGGGGGGTCGACGCTAATGAAAAACTGTTTTTT.